This record covers a single T cell receptor (beta chain). Its antigen is not identified. In the authors' workflow: For the immunoSEQ data, sequences were junction-only without quality scores, so filtering differed. TCRdb's copy holds only in-frame clones and misses some; the assay was immunoSEQ multiplex PCR. The V and J calls and clone size are taken from that table; D and trimming were inferred from the DNA. The table records roughly 1,100,000 clones, about 76% of them present only once. The source of the sample is a study of shared clonotypes between healthy human individuals. Regarding the study as a whole: Among the subsets, naive ones generally showed larger estimated richness than memory ones.

V lost 3 bases and J 0 bases, leaving 9 bases between the germline ends. Germline V gene data show CDR1 as SGHTA and CDR2 as FQGNSA. The CDR3 extends over 15 amino acids. The clonotype originates from a young man in good health. The J gene is TRBJ1-3, the V gene TRBV7-2; no clear D gene. Sequenced input: memory CD4+ T cells sorted from blood. Subset: CD45RA-negative fraction. The CDR3 protein is CASSFGSSSGNTIYF. DNA for the CDR3: TGTGCCAGCAGCTTTGGCTCCTCCTCTGGAAACACCATATATTTT.